The entry below describes one T cell receptor (beta chain). This clonotype was recorded a few times. This receptor's antigen is unknown. No much larger clone is present one base from it, and per-base qualities are unavailable. These data belong to a study of identical twins (dated by TCRdb to the mid-2010s). Context from the whole study: TCR alpha and beta repertoires from monozygotic twins, unrelated adults of various ages and cord blood were deep-sequenced to test whether fetal clonotypes persist. Replicate twin experiments were performed at different times using different library preparation protocols to rule out contamination.

All donors were healthy Caucasians. The researchers also sequenced three unrelated adults who were not twins: a male aged 18 to 30, a male aged 50 to 60, and a female aged 50 to 60. Miltenyi CD45RO+ enrichment and human naive T-cell isolation kits were used to isolate memory (CD45RO+) and naive T cells from PBMC. Library prep was done by 5' RACE. The run used an Illumina HiSeq 2000. Template switching introduced a universal primer binding site; the final cDNA contained a unique molecular identifier, enabling accurate counting of TCR cDNA molecules. First-strand cDNA for TCR alpha and beta chains was synthesized from specific primers in the conserved constant-segment region. To control for contamination, each cDNA library was double barcoded with a SMART-Mk sample barcode plus Illumina barcodes. TruSeq adapter sequences, together with Illumina sample barcodes, were added in two successive PCR steps. TCR alpha and beta cDNA libraries were sequenced on the Illumina HiSeq platform with custom primers. Per the source publication's procedure: Raw reads were processed with MiGEC to extract unique molecular identifiers, and MiXCR was used to determine CDR3 positions. For each individual, recombination models were inferred using an EM algorithm with the repgenHMM and IGoR tools. The tcR package in R was used for shared clonotype analysis, with sharing normalized by the product of cloneset sizes. To study raw recombination free of thymic and clonal selection effects, out-of-frame nonproductive sequences were analyzed. Starting from the raw public reads, TCRdb applied fastp trimming at Q25, assembled clones with MiXCR and retained in-frame beta chains. Each entry merges the rows of one CDR3 protein and shows their most common DNA and genes. For this entry, the V and J calls and clone size follow TCRdb and not the study's own pipeline. In all, the sample holds about 450,000 distinct CDR3 sequences, and about a fifth of those were seen once. Together, the top ten hold 10% to 15% of the sample.

General study outcomes and caveats: Invariant T cells such as MAIT and iNKT could partly confound zero-insertion analyses, although diverse VJ usage argued against such confounding for most clonotypes. In beta out-of-frame sequences, excess twin sharing was weaker, because having fewer shared sequences lowered the signal-to-noise ratio. Out-of-frame TCR alpha sharing in monozygotic twins was systematically underestimated by recombination models, whereas sharing between unrelated individuals was in agreement with the recombination models. Conclusions relied on cross-sectional statistical analysis, since the same donors could not be followed over many years. Fewer insertions were carried by abundant cord blood beta clonotypes, a similar but weaker trend appeared in young adult naive repertoires, and no such trend appeared in memory repertoires. Compared with coincidental sharing between unrelated individuals, an excess of low generation-probability sequences was observed among out-of-frame TCR alpha sequences shared between twins.

Measured from the cysteine to the phenylalanine, the CDR3 is 14 residues long. This entry keeps only the CDR3 DNA: 42 bases, framed from base 1. V was cut back by 9 bases and J by 3 bases, leaving a gap of 14 bases between them. For CDR1 and CDR2, the germline V gene lists KGHDR and SFDVKD. The chain joins TRBV24-1 to TRBJ2-1; the D segment cannot be called with confidence. The clonotype originates from a man in his fifties in good health. The material sequenced was naive T cells sorted from blood. The cell subset or site label for this specimen denotes: cells isolated with a human naive T-cell isolation kit. The CDR3 reads as follows: CATATGPHYNEQFF. The sequence in DNA is TGTGCCACCGCGACGGGCCCCCACTACAATGAGCAGTTCTTC.